Detailed here is one T cell receptor beta chain. The data were taken from a study of control samples from healthy donors and cancer patients. TCRdb's table, derived via immunoSEQ multiplex PCR, lists solely in-frame clones and lacks some. The top ten clones hold 2.8% of a sample with under 80,000 clones, 94% of them seen once. The sequenced material came from blood. This sequence was found in a woman in her twenties or thirties in good health.

CDR3 nucleotides: TGTGCCAGCGGACCGACCCTAGGGAATTCACCCCTCCACTTT. Protein product: CASGPTLGNSPLHF. This sequence joins TRBV28 and TRBJ1-6, with D unresolved. The CDR3 consists of 14 residues. Germline V gives CDR1 MDHEN, CDR2 SYDVKM. V gave up 8 bases and J gave up 7 bases, with 15 bases separating them.